These 26 T cell receptor beta chains came from one sample sequenced in a study of T cell clones after liver transplantation. Profiled with immunoSEQ multiplex PCR; TCRdb holds only in-frame clones, not every one. The sample has tens of thousands of clones; 60% to 75% are singletons. The input for sequencing was CD4+ T cells from blood, taken at the 22-month timepoint. All receptors derive from a human patient who received a liver transplant. Some T cells may have come from the graft donor.

The rearrangement links TRBV7-3 to TRBJ2-7; 10 bases align to TRBD2. The ends lost 5 bases at V and 0 bases at J; junction bases unmatched: 4. Germline V gene data show CDR1 as SGHTA and CDR2 as FQGTGA. The CDR3 length is 15 residues. Here the CDR3 DNA reads TGTGCCAGCAGCCAGGGACTAGCGCACTCCTACGAGCAGTACTTC. Its translation is CASSQGLAHSYEQYF.

V gene TRBV6-1 combines with J gene TRBJ1-6; 9 positions match TRBD1. The junction had 7 bases not matched to a gene; V was cut back by 8 bases and J by 8 bases. The V gene's germline CDR1 is MNHNS and CDR2 SASEGT. The CDR3 is 14 amino acids. DNA for the CDR3: TGTGCCAGCGGAGACAGGGGGAGGGATTCACCCCTCCACTTT. Its translation is CASGDRGRDSPLHF.

This chain joins TRBV9 and TRBJ2-3, with unresolved D. V lost 3 bases to trimming and J lost 14 bases, with 16 bases between them. CDR1 is SGDLS, CDR2 YYNGEE, per germline. The CDR3 length is 12 residues. In nucleotides, the CDR3 is TGTGCCAGCAGCGCGACCCGGGCCCCTCCGTATTTT. Encoded protein: CASSATRAPPYF.

This chain joins TRBV29-1 and TRBJ2-7; the match to TRBD1 covers 7 bases. The germline gives CDR1 SQVTM, CDR2 ANQGSEA. V lost 7 bases, J lost 2 bases, and 14 bases stayed unmatched. The CDR3 sequence is 15 residues long. As DNA, the CDR3 is TGCAGCGCTGATACAGGGGCCCGATCCGCCTACGAGCAGTACTTC. It codes for CSADTGARSAYEQYF.

Worth noting for this clone: Because the CDR3's place on the DNA is in doubt, the DNA is left out and the CDR3 is given as listed by TCRdb. The rearrangement joins TRBV28 to TRBJ1-4. 14 amino acids form the CDR3, both terminal residues included. The germline V gene encodes CDR1 MDHEN and CDR2 SYDVKM. The CDR3 reads CASSTSGADEKLFF.

The DNA of the CDR3 is TGTGCCAGCAAGGGACAGATGAACACTGAAGCTTTCTTT. Protein product: CASKGQMNTEAFF. This chain joins TRBV7-9 and TRBJ1-1; 7 bases are a match to TRBD1. V was clipped by 7 bases and J by 0 bases; unmatched bases: 2. The CDR3 is 13 amino acids. Germline CDR1 is SEHNR and CDR2 is FQNEAQ (reference sequence).

This clone was seen once. V is TRBV7-8 and J is TRBJ2-7, with 7 nucleotides matching TRBD1. The V gene end was trimmed by 5 bases and the J gene end by 0 bases; junction bases not matched to a gene: 13. The germline V gene has CDR1 SGHVS and CDR2 FQNEAQ. The CDR3 spans 17 residues. The CDR3 loop is CASSGLSGTVSSYEQYF. In DNA form, the CDR3 reads TGTGCCAGCAGCGGATTATCCGGGACAGTGAGCTCCTACGAGCAGTACTTC.

This chain connects TRBV15 to TRBJ2-4; 7 bases agree with TRBD1. Germline V gives CDR1 LNHNV, CDR2 YYDKDF (reference sequence). The V and J ends lost 3 bases and 3 bases, in that order; junction bases with no gene match: 2. CDR3 length: 14 residues. CDR3 sequence reads: CATSSTGVKNIQYF. CDR3 coding DNA: TGTGCCACCAGCAGCACAGGGGTCAAAAACATTCAGTACTTC.

This sequence joins TRBV10-1 and TRBJ1-5, with D possibly matching TRBD1 (5 bases). The germline V and J ends were trimmed by 9 bases and 5 bases, with 23 bases remaining between them. The CDR3 has 16 amino acids. Germline V gene sequence: CDR1 WNHNN, CDR2 SYGVQD (reference sequence). CDR3 amino acids: CARPTARGKRYQPQHF. CDR3 bases: TGCGCCAGGCCTACTGCACGGGGGAAGAGATATCAGCCCCAGCATTTT.

The rearrangement uses TRBV7-2 and TRBJ2-7; the D gene is possibly TRBD1 (6 bases). From germline, CDR1 is SGHTA and CDR2 FQGNSA. V lost 5 bases and J 4 bases, leaving 18 bases between the germline ends. The CDR3 covers 15 residues. CDR3 protein: CASSLQGAVLYEQYF. Here the CDR3 DNA reads TGTGCCAGCAGCCTACAGGGCGCCGTACTTTACGAGCAGTACTTC.

This clone has just a few counts. The V gene is TRBV19, the J gene TRBJ1-6; D is possibly TRBD1 (6 bases). This CDR3 is built from 16 residues. Trimming stripped 6 bases from V and 9 bases from J, with 21 bases between. Germline lookup yields CDR1 LNHDA and CDR2 SQIVND (reference sequence). This CDR3 reads CASRGQLSEGISPLHF. The CDR3 DNA is TGTGCCAGTAGAGGACAGCTTTCTGAAGGGATTTCACCCCTCCACTTT.

The chain couples TRBV18 to TRBJ1-4; tentative D call: TRBD1 (6 bases). Trimming took 2 bases from V and 0 from J, leaving 7 bases between them. The CDR3 runs 15 residues. Germline V gene lookup returns CDR1 KGHSH and CDR2 LQKENI. The CDR3 DNA follows: TGTGCCAGCTCACCAAGGACAGCAACTAATGAAAAACTGTTTTTT. It encodes CASSPRTATNEKLFF.

The V call is TRBV18, the J call TRBJ2-7; the D is unclear. The CDR3 is made up of 14 amino acids. CDR1 is KGHSH and CDR2 is LQKENI in the germline V gene. V lost 1 base, J lost 0 bases, and 7 bases lay in between. DNA for the CDR3: TGTGCCAGCTCACCACAGGCTCACTCCTACGAGCAGTACTTC. It yields the protein CASSPQAHSYEQYF.

The CDR3 DNA follows: TGTGCCAGCAGAACGGACAGCTCTGGAAACACCATATATTTT. Protein product: CASRTDSSGNTIYF. The chain links TRBV6-6 to TRBJ1-3; D might be TRBD1 (6 bases). CDR1 MNHNY and CDR2 SVGAGI come from the germline V gene (reference sequence). The V gene lost 6 bases and the J gene lost 0 bases, with 9 bases spanning the gap. This CDR3 spans 14 amino acids.

This rearrangement joins TRBV6-6 to TRBJ1-6; the D is unclear. CDR1 MNHNY and CDR2 SVGAGI come from the germline V gene (reference sequence). Trimming removed 5 bases at V and 10 bases at J, with 15 bases between. The CDR3 is 14 amino acids. CDR3 in amino acids: CASSPVARGSPLHF. CDR3 in DNA: TGTGCCAGCAGTCCGGTGGCCCGAGGATCACCCCTCCACTTT.

This chain links TRBV29-1 with TRBJ2-1, with TRBD2 matching 10 bases. With V trimmed by 5 bases and J by 8 bases, 3 bases remained unmatched. CDR1 and CDR2 (germline): SQVTM, ANQGSEA. This CDR3 is 12 amino acids long. The CDR3 is CSVQRGGDEQFF. CDR3 DNA sequence: TGCAGCGTTCAGCGGGGGGGAGATGAGCAGTTCTTC.

The V and J genes are TRBV27 and TRBJ2-3; perhaps TRBD1 as D (6 bases). Trimming took off 8 bases at V and 0 bases at J, with 27 bases between the two ends. Germline loops: CDR1 MNHEY, CDR2 SMNVEV (reference sequence). This CDR3 region has 19 residues. For the CDR3, the DNA is TGTGCCAGCGGCCGTATAGCGACAGGCCTAACACTTAGCACAGATACGCAGTATTTT. Amino acids: CASGRIATGLTLSTDTQYF.

This rearrangement joins TRBV10-1 to TRBJ2-5; 8 positions agree with TRBD1. J lost 0 bases, V lost 5 bases, and 8 bases had no gene match. CDR1 is WNHNN and CDR2 is SYGVQD in the germline V gene (reference sequence). This CDR3 comprises 16 residues. The CDR3 loop reads CASSPGQGEYQETQYF. In nucleotides, the CDR3 is TGCGCCAGCAGTCCTGGACAGGGAGAGTACCAAGAGACCCAGTACTTC.

The J gene is TRBJ2-2, the V gene TRBV5-4, with D possibly called TRBD1 or TRBD2 (6 bases each). CDR1 and CDR2 from the germline V gene are SGHNT and YYREEE (reference sequence). There are 16 residues in the CDR3. Between the trimmed V and J ends, which lost 4 bases and 3 bases, there was a span of 16 bases. Here the CDR3 DNA reads TGTGCCAGCAGCCCTTCTGGGGGGCGCGACACCGGGGAGCTGTTTTTT. Its translation: CASSPSGGRDTGELFF.

This chain uses TRBV12-5 with TRBJ2-1; 12 bases agree with TRBD2. The ends lost 1 base at V and 8 bases at J; junction bases unmatched: 3. The CDR3 consists of 15 residues. Germline CDR1 LGHNT, CDR2 FRNRAP. For the CDR3, the DNA is TGTGCTAGTGGTTTGGCTAGCGGGGGGGCATATGAGCAGTTCTTC. Its protein is CASGLASGGAYEQFF.

The CDR3 DNA follows: TGCGCCAGCAGCCAGTCCGGGACAGGGGGCGGAGAGACCCAGTACTTC. Encoded protein: CASSQSGTGGGETQYF. The chain combines TRBV4-1 with TRBJ2-5, with TRBD1 identical over 12 bases. The J segment lost 4 bases and the V segment lost 3 bases, leaving 6 bases of the junction unmatched. CDR3 length: 16 amino acids. Per germline, CDR1 MGHRA and CDR2 YSYEKL.

The gene calls are TRBV9 and TRBJ1-6; maybe TRBD1 (6 bases). Between the trimmed V and J ends, which lost 0 bases and 9 bases, there was a span of 13 bases. The length of the CDR3 is 15 residues. CDR1 is SGDLS, CDR2 YYNGEE, per germline. CDR3 region: CASSVDGDTTSPLHF. The CDR3 nucleotides read TGTGCCAGCAGCGTAGACGGGGACACTACTTCACCCCTCCACTTT.

The V call is TRBV5-1, the J call TRBJ1-5, with D uncertain. The CDR3 runs to 14 residues. Germline CDR1 SGHRS, CDR2 YFSETQ. Trimming removed 0 bases from V and 6 bases from J, with 10 bases in between. The CDR3: CASSLGGSGQPQHF. DNA for the CDR3: TGCGCCAGCAGCTTGGGCGGTTCGGGTCAGCCCCAGCATTTT.

This rearrangement joins TRBV2 to TRBJ2-5; D could derive from TRBD1 or TRBD2 (5 bases each). Between the trimmed V and J ends, which lost 8 bases and 8 bases, there was a span of 18 bases. The CDR3 length is 13 residues. Per the germline V gene, CDR1 is SNHLY and CDR2 is FYNNEI. CDR3 in DNA: TGTGCCAGCTCAGAGCGGTCAGGGCTCACCCAGTACTTC. Protein product: CASSERSGLTQYF.

The V call is TRBV7-8, the J call TRBJ1-2; a weak D match, TRBD1 (5 bases). CDR3 size: 15 residues. Germline V gene lookup returns CDR1 SGHVS and CDR2 FQNEAQ. Trimming left V 1 base short and J 3 bases short, with 12 bases between. The CDR3 nucleotides read TGTGCCAGCAGCTTAGAGACAGTTAGGGACTATGGCTACACCTTC. It yields the protein CASSLETVRDYGYTF.

This clone has more than one count but fewer than ten. This chain joins TRBV2 and TRBJ2-1; TRBD1 aligns across 9 bases. Germline lookup yields CDR1 SNHLY and CDR2 FYNNEI. This CDR3 spans 14 amino acids. V trimming: 5 bases; J trimming: 8 bases; junction bases outside the gene matches: 7. CDR3 region: CASSFLDRGDEQFF. CDR3 in DNA: TGTGCCAGCAGTTTTCTGGACAGGGGAGATGAGCAGTTCTTC.